The sequence of this T cell receptor beta chain was determined in a study of T-cell memory formation after mild COVID-19. Study-level results: Clones that contracted from day 15 to 85 had balanced CD4/CD8; later expanders were CD4+ biased. The second-wave clones peaking on day 37 were not confirmed as SARS-CoV-2-specific. Pre-infection memory held some responding clones, suggesting pre-existing cross-reactive T cells responded.

A 5'RACE reaction primed in the constant segment made cDNA libraries of TCR alpha and TCR beta, and these carried sample barcodes and UMIs. TCRdb ran MiXCR on the 5' RACE reads and lists one entry per CDR3 protein. The sample holds around 90,000 distinct CDR3 sequences, approximately 13% seen once. This CDR3 has 14 amino acids. The trim removed 3 bases at V and 4 bases at J, leaving 3 bases unmatched. Germline lookup yields CDR1 SGHRS and CDR2 YFSETQ. Note on this clonotype: Its antigen is not known.

The sequenced material came from PBMCs or a T cell subset sorted from them (not recorded which). This clonotype was sampled from an adult woman who had mild COVID-19 (a few samples of this study predate the infection). Cell type and time point are not known. The chain uses TRBV5-1 and TRBJ2-5; the match to TRBD1 covers 10 bases. The CDR3 sequence is CASSSGQGVETQYF. The DNA for the CDR3 is TGCGCCAGCAGCTCCGGACAGGGGGTAGAGACCCAGTACTTC.